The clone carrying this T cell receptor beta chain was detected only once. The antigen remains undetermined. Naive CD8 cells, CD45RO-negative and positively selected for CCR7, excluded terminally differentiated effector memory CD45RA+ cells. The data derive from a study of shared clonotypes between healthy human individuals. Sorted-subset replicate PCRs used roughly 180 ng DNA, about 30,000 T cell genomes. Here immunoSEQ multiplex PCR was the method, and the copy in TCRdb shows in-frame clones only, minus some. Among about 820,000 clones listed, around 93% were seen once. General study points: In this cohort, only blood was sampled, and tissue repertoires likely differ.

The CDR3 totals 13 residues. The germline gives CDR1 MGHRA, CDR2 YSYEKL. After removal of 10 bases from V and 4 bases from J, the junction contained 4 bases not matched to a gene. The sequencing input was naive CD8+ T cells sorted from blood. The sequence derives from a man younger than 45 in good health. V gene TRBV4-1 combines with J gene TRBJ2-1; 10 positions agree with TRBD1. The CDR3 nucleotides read TGCGCCACCTCGGGACAGGGGTACAATGAGCAGTTCTTC. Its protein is CATSGQGYNEQFF.